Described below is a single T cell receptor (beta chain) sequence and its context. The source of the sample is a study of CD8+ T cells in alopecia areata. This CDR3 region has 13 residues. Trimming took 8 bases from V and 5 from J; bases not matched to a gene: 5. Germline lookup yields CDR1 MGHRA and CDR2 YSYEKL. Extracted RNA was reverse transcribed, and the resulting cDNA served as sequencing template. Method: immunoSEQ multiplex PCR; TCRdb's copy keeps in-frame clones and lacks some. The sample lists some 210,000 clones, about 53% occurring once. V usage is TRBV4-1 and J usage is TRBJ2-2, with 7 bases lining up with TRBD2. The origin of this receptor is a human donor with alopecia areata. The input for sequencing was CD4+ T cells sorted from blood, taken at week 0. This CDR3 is CASQKGGTGELFF. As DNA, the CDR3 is TGCGCCAGCCAGAAGGGAGGGACCGGGGAGCTGTTTTTT.